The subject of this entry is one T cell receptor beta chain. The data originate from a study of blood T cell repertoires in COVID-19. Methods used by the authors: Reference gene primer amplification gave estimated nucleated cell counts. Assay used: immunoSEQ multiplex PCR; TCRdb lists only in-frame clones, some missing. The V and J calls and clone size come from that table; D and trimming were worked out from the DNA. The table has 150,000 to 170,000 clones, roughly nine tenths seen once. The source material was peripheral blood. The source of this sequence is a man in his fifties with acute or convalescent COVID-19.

CDR3 loop: CASSFPGGAGDTQYF. CDR3 sequence (DNA): TGTGCCAGCAGCTTCCCCGGGGGGGCGGGGGATACGCAGTATTTT. V usage is TRBV5-4 and J usage is TRBJ2-3, with 8 positions matching TRBD2. V shed 2 bases, J shed 6 bases, and the junction held 8 bases outside the gene matches. The length of the CDR3 is 15 residues. Germline-derived CDR1 and CDR2 are SGHNT and YYREEE (reference sequence).